This TCR beta chain was sequenced during a study of siplizumab effects on memory and regulatory T cells. Overall study results and limits: Under siplizumab, alloreactive sequences traced to unstimulated CD4+ memory cells were significantly reduced.

Regarding this clone: Its antigen is still unknown.

V shed 2 bases and J shed 0 bases, with 5 bases lying between them. This CDR3 contains 13 residues. Germline lookup yields CDR1 SGDLS and CDR2 YYNGEE. Generated by immunoSEQ multiplex PCR, the TCRdb table keeps only in-frame clones and is missing some. The table records some 120,000 clones, about 94% of them present only once. This chain links TRBV9 with TRBJ2-5; D gene ambiguous. Sequences were obtained from non-Treg CD4+ T cells sorted from blood. This receptor was identified in a human donor in good health. The CDR3 spells CASSVGYQETQYF. The CDR3, as DNA: TGTGCCAGCAGCGTGGGGTACCAAGAGACCCAGTACTTC.